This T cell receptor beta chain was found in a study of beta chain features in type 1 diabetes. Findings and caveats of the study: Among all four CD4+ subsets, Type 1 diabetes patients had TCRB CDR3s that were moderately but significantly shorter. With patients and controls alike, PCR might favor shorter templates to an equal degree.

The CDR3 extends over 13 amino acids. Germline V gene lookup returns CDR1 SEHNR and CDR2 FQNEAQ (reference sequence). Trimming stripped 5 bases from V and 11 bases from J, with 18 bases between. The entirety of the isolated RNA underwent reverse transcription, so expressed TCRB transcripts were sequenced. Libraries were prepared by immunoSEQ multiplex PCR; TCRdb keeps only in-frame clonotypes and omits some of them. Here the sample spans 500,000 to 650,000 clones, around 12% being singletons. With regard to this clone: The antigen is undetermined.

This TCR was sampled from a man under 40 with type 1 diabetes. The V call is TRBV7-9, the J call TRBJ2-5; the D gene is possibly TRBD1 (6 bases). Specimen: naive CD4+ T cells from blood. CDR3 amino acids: CASSMTGSGEQYF. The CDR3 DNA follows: TGTGCCAGCAGCATGACAGGTTCAGGGGAGCAGTACTTC.